A selection of T cell receptor beta chains follows, all from one sample in a study of cytomegalovirus exposure and HLA in healthy donors. Sequencing used immunoSEQ multiplex PCR; TCRdb keeps in-frame clones, though not all of them. The sample carries 140,000 or so clones, roughly 70% recorded once. Specimen: PBMCs. These receptors were taken from a young man in good health and CMV-seropositive. Each CDR3 is given with its conserved first and last residue. The D gene is left open where the match is weak. Expanded clones are given a class, and other clones once, few, many or no size at all.

V gene,J gene,clone size,D gene,CDR3 protein,CDR3 DNA
TRBV5-1,TRBJ1-6,NA,TRBD1,CASSLGDRGYSPLHF,TGCGCCAGCAGCTTGGGGGACAGGGGCTATTCACCCCTCCACTTT
TRBV19,TRBJ2-7,NA,NA,CASSIAGEGQDYYEQYF,TGTGCCAGTAGTATCGCAGGGGAGGGACAGGACTACTACGAGCAGTACTTC
TRBV6-4,TRBJ2-3,NA,TRBD2,CASSENSGSTDTQYF,TGTGCCAGCAGTGAAAATAGCGGGAGCACAGATACGCAGTATTTT
TRBV29-1,TRBJ1-2,NA,NA,CSVEAAGRSYGYTF,TGCAGCGTTGAGGCAGCCGGCCGGAGCTATGGCTACACCTTC
TRBV6-1,TRBJ1-1,NA,NA,CASSDRPGETEAFF,TGTGCCAGCAGTGATCGGCCAGGGGAGACTGAAGCTTTCTTT
TRBV2,TRBJ1-1,NA,NA,CASRRGNTEAFF,TGTGCCAGCAGACGGGGGAACACTGAAGCTTTCTTT
TRBV5-1,TRBJ2-7,NA,NA,CASSPSTGFGLQQYF,TGCGCCAGCAGCCCGTCGACAGGTTTCGGGCTCCAGCAGTACTTC
TRBV6-6,TRBJ2-5,NA,TRBD1,CASSYGTGGETQYF,TGTGCCAGCAGTTACGGGACAGGGGGCGAGACCCAGTACTTC
TRBV5-1,TRBJ1-2,NA,NA,CASTFWEGSDGYTF,TGCGCCAGCACCTTCTGGGAGGGTTCCGATGGCTACACCTTC
TRBV7-2,TRBJ2-5,NA,NA,CASSFDRETQYF,TGTGCCAGCAGCTTCGACAGGGAGACCCAGTACTTC
TRBV2,TRBJ1-5,NA,NA,CASSLDYSNQPQHF,TGTGCCAGCAGCCTAGACTATAGCAATCAGCCCCAGCATTTT
TRBV28,TRBJ1-6,NA,TRBD1,CASSWLQGANNSPLHF,TGTGCCAGCAGTTGGCTACAGGGGGCGAATAATTCACCCCTCCACTTT
TRBV5-1,TRBJ2-7,NA,NA,CASSFAEGGEQYF,TGCGCCAGCAGCTTCGCTGAGGGGGGGGAGCAGTACTTC
TRBV7-9,TRBJ2-7,NA,TRBD1,CASSLRGTGGRHSSYEQYF,TGTGCCAGCAGCTTAAGGGGGACAGGGGGCCGGCACAGCTCCTACGAGCAGTACTTC
TRBV27,TRBJ2-2,NA,TRBD2,CASSIAGSTGELFF,TGTGCCAGCAGTATAGCGGGAAGCACCGGGGAGCTGTTTTTT
TRBV29-1,TRBJ2-2,NA,TRBD1,CSVEATGDGELFF,TGCAGCGTTGAAGCGACAGGGGACGGGGAGCTGTTTTTT
TRBV6-6,TRBJ1-4,NA,TRBD1,CASSSQGATNEKLFF,TGTGCCAGCAGTTCCCAGGGGGCAACTAATGAAAAACTGTTTTTT
TRBV14,TRBJ2-1,NA,TRBD2,CASTQGLAPVNEQFF,TGTGCCAGCACCCAGGGACTAGCGCCTGTCAATGAGCAGTTCTTC
TRBV10-3,TRBJ1-1,NA,NA,CAAGGAGEAFF,TGTGCCGCCGGGGGTGCAGGTGAAGCTTTCTTT
TRBV28,TRBJ1-4,NA,NA,CASSTPGATTNEKLFF,TGTGCCAGCAGTACCCCAGGGGCAACAACTAATGAAAAACTGTTTTTT
TRBV4-3,TRBJ2-7,NA,NA,CASSQVGGDEQYF,TGCGCCAGCAGCCAAGTAGGAGGAGACGAGCAGTACTTC
TRBV19,TRBJ2-2,NA,TRBD1,CASSRTGVTGELFF,TGTGCCAGTAGCCGGACAGGGGTTACCGGGGAGCTGTTTTTT
TRBV5-1,TRBJ2-5,NA,NA,CASSRWTATQETQYF,TGCGCCAGCAGCCGATGGACAGCGACACAAGAGACCCAGTACTTC
TRBV5-1,TRBJ2-5,NA,NA,CASSLVQETQYF,TGCGCCAGCAGCTTGGTACAAGAGACCCAGTACTTC
TRBV9,TRBJ2-7,NA,TRBD1,CASSATGPGYEQYF,TGTGCCAGCAGCGCGACAGGGCCCGGGTACGAGCAGTACTTC
TRBV5-4,TRBJ1-5,NA,NA,CASSLDGGADQPQHF,TGTGCCAGCAGCTTGGACGGGGGTGCGGATCAGCCCCAGCATTTT
TRBV7-9,TRBJ2-3,NA,TRBD1,CASSATQTGFGSDTQYF,TGTGCCAGCAGCGCAACGCAGACAGGGTTTGGGTCAGATACGCAGTATTTT
TRBV19,TRBJ1-4,NA,NA,CASSPDSSVTNEKLFF,TGTGCCAGTAGTCCGGACAGTAGTGTAACTAATGAAAAACTGTTTTTT
TRBV7-9,TRBJ1-1,NA,NA,CASSSWGEATEAFF,TGTGCCAGCAGCTCCTGGGGGGAGGCCACTGAAGCTTTCTTT
TRBV7-2,TRBJ1-1,NA,NA,CASSFGGFTEAFF,TGTGCCAGCAGCTTTGGGGGCTTCACTGAAGCTTTCTTT
TRBV7-6,TRBJ2-7,few,TRBD1,CASSLGQGVLHEQYF,TGTGCCAGCAGCTTGGGACAGGGGGTTTTGCACGAGCAGTACTTC
TRBV6-4,TRBJ2-3,NA,TRBD1,CASRMMGQGGSDTQYF,TGTGCCAGCAGGATGATGGGACAGGGGGGTTCAGATACGCAGTATTTT
TRBV7-3,TRBJ2-7,NA,NA,CASSLTPGREQYF,TGTGCCAGCAGCTTAACTCCGGGTCGAGAGCAGTACTTC
TRBV5-6,TRBJ2-5,NA,NA,CASSLRFVQQETQYF,TGTGCCAGCAGCTTGCGCTTCGTTCAACAGGAGACCCAGTACTTC
TRBV19,TRBJ2-7,NA,NA,CASSNSRGSSYEQYF,TGTGCCAGTAGTAATAGTCGGGGGTCCTCCTACGAGCAGTACTTC
TRBV19,TRBJ1-5,few,NA,CASSIIGSGWQPQHF,TGTGCCAGTAGTATAATCGGTAGCGGATGGCAGCCCCAGCATTTT
TRBV2,TRBJ2-6,NA,NA,CASSVEGAVGGANVLTF,TGTGCCAGCAGTGTGGAGGGGGCCGTCGGTGGGGCCAACGTCCTGACTTTC
TRBV7-9,TRBJ1-4,NA,NA,CASSQGLFATNEKLFF,TGTGCCAGCAGCCAGGGACTTTTCGCAACTAATGAAAAACTGTTTTTT
TRBV28,TRBJ1-2,NA,NA,CASSLSGGRDYGYTF,TGTGCCAGCAGTTTATCCGGGGGACGTGACTATGGCTACACCTTC
TRBV19,TRBJ2-1,NA,TRBD2,CASSPRLLAGGYNEQFF,TGTGCCAGTAGTCCGCGCCTACTAGCGGGGGGGTACAATGAGCAGTTCTTC
TRBV19,TRBJ2-5,NA,NA,CASSHRGGETQYF,TGTGCCAGTAGCCACAGGGGGGGAGAGACCCAGTACTTC
TRBV15,TRBJ1-1,NA,TRBD1,CATSRTDRAAQEAFF,TGTGCCACCAGCAGAACGGACAGGGCGGCCCAAGAAGCTTTCTTT
TRBV6-1,TRBJ1-2,NA,NA,CASTYERGSHYGYTF,TGTGCCAGCACGTACGAAAGGGGTTCCCACTATGGCTACACCTTC
TRBV18,TRBJ2-1,few,NA,CASSPPLPGAYNEQFF,TGTGCCAGCTCACCACCCCTCCCGGGAGCCTACAATGAGCAGTTCTTC
TRBV13,TRBJ2-7,NA,NA,CASSPEGATYEQYF,TGTGCCAGCAGCCCCGAAGGGGCTACCTACGAGCAGTACTTC
TRBV20-1,TRBJ2-7,NA,TRBD2,CSARDMERESF,TGCAGCGCTAGAGATATGGAGCGGGAGAGCTTC
TRBV7-8,TRBJ2-5,few,NA,CASSLEERRQETQYF,TGTGCCAGCAGCTTAGAAGAGCGCCGCCAAGAGACCCAGTACTTC
TRBV7-9,TRBJ1-1,NA,NA,CASSFSQNTEAFF,TGTGCCAGCAGCTTCAGTCAGAACACTGAAGCTTTCTTT
TRBV5-4,TRBJ1-3,NA,NA,CASSHQVFSGNTIYF,TGTGCCAGCAGCCATCAGGTTTTCTCTGGAAACACCATATATTTT
TRBV4-2,TRBJ2-7,NA,TRBD1,CASSRPGQGSYEQYF,TGTGCCAGCAGCCGCCCGGGACAGGGGTCCTACGAGCAGTACTTC
TRBV10-3,TRBJ2-7,once,NA,CAIADRTGYEQYF,TGTGCCATTGCCGACAGGACGGGCTACGAGCAGTACTTC
TRBV7-9,TRBJ2-3,once,TRBD1,CASSSWTGGLDTQYF,TGTGCCAGCAGCTCGTGGACAGGGGGGTTGGATACGCAGTATTTT
TRBV27,TRBJ2-7,once,TRBD2,CASSPGPRREGPNEQYF,TGTGCCAGCAGCCCCGGGCCTCGACGGGAGGGCCCGAACGAGCAGTACTTC
TRBV28,TRBJ2-7,NA,NA,CASSLHNGAESYEQYF,TGTGCCAGCAGTTTACACAATGGGGCTGAGTCCTACGAGCAGTACTTC
TRBV19,TRBJ1-2,NA,NA,CASRVFYGYTF,TGTGCCAGCAGGGTATTCTATGGCTACACCTTC